This is a list of T cell receptor beta chains from one sample in a study of identical twins. MiXCR, run by TCRdb on the 5' RACE reads, gives a single entry per CDR3 protein. The sample includes around 570,000 distinct CDR3 sequences, 9.6% of them seen just once. These data also formed part of another study, on yellow fever vaccine responses in identical twins.

The specimen was PBMCs. The receptors derive from a woman younger than 35 in good health. Each CDR3 is given with its conserved first and last residue. D genes are given only for firm matches. Clone size is given for some rows only: seen once, a few or many times, or a class if the clone is expanded.

V gene	J gene	D gene	clone size	CDR3 protein	CDR3 DNA
TRBV2	TRBJ2-1	NA	many	CASSSGLGQEQFF	TGTGCCAGCAGTTCTGGACTGGGGCAAGAGCAGTTCTTC
TRBV11-1	TRBJ2-5	TRBD1	NA	CASSLGGDVADRGRETQYF	TGTGCCAGCAGCTTAGGTGGGGATGTCGCGGACAGGGGGAGAGAGACCCAGTACTTC
TRBV4-3	TRBJ2-5	TRBD2	NA	CASSRMGLAGSETQYF	TGCGCCAGCAGCCGAATGGGACTAGCGGGATCCGAGACCCAGTACTTC
TRBV5-1	TRBJ2-7	NA	NA	CASSSEGAGGSYEQYF	TGCGCCAGCAGCTCAGAGGGGGCGGGGGGTTCCTACGAGCAGTACTTC
TRBV7-3	TRBJ1-1	NA	NA	CASSLNSDYTEAFF	TGTGCCAGCAGCTTAAACTCAGACTACACTGAAGCTTTCTTT
TRBV6-1	TRBJ2-3	TRBD2	NA	CASSLLAGGEDTQYF	TGTGCCAGCAGCCTTCTAGCGGGGGGTGAGGATACGCAGTATTTT
TRBV6-5	TRBJ2-1	TRBD2	many	CASSYLKGLAGEINEQFF	TGTGCCAGCAGTTACTTAAAGGGACTAGCGGGAGAGATCAATGAGCAGTTCTTC
TRBV12-3/TRBV12-4	TRBJ2-5	NA	many	CASSLGPQETQYF	TGTGCCAGCAGTTTAGGACCTCAAGAGACCCAGTACTTC
TRBV11-2	TRBJ2-7	NA	many	CASKLGLSSYEQYF	TGTGCCAGCAAGTTGGGACTTAGCTCCTACGAGCAGTACTTC
TRBV18	TRBJ2-7	TRBD2	NA	CASSPLAGGASSPVEQYF	TGTGCCAGCTCACCACTAGCGGGAGGTGCCTCATCGCCTGTCGAGCAGTACTTC
TRBV24-1	TRBJ1-5	NA	many	CATIREGWLGNQPQHF	TGTGCCACCATACGCGAGGGGTGGCTGGGCAATCAGCCCCAGCATTTT
TRBV6-1	TRBJ2-3	TRBD2	few	CASSGAGTWTDTQYF	TGTGCCAGCAGTGGAGCGGGGACGTGGACAGATACGCAGTATTTT
TRBV28	TRBJ2-3	TRBD2	many	CASSLTGLGGTQYF	TGTGCCAGCAGTCTGACCGGACTAGGAGGTACGCAGTATTTT
TRBV20-1	TRBJ2-7	NA	NA	CSASPRGRERPYEQYF	TGCAGTGCCAGCCCGAGGGGGCGGGAGCGTCCCTACGAGCAGTACTTC
TRBV12-3/TRBV12-4	TRBJ2-3	TRBD1	NA	CASSSPDRAADTQYF	TGTGCCAGCAGTTCCCCGGACAGGGCAGCGGATACGCAGTATTTT
TRBV9	TRBJ2-5	NA	few	CASSATPSANGRETQYF	TGTGCCAGCAGCGCTACCCCCTCGGCTAACGGGCGGGAGACCCAGTACTTC
TRBV7-9	TRBJ2-3	NA	NA	CASSLQHSGTDTQYF	TGTGCCAGCAGCTTACAACACAGTGGCACAGATACGCAGTATTTT
TRBV28	TRBJ2-1	NA	NA	CASSTLAEQFF	TGTGCCAGCAGTACCTTAGCGGAGCAGTTCTTC
TRBV20-1	TRBJ2-5	TRBD2	few	CSPLAGGLETQYF	TGCAGCCCGTTAGCGGGAGGGCTAGAGACCCAGTACTTC
TRBV3-1	TRBJ2-4	NA	many	CASSQRATKNIQYF	TGTGCCAGCAGCCAAAGAGCAACAAAAAACATTCAGTACTTC
TRBV6-1	TRBJ2-7	TRBD1	NA	CASRGQIVSSYEQYF	TGTGCCAGCAGGGGACAGATCGTAAGCTCCTACGAGCAGTACTTC
TRBV20-1	TRBJ2-7	TRBD2	many	CSARFASGGYEQYF	TGCAGTGCTAGATTTGCTAGCGGAGGATACGAGCAGTACTTC
TRBV7-2	TRBJ2-1	TRBD2	many	CASGTSGGAYNEQFF	TGTGCCAGTGGGACTAGCGGGGGGGCTTACAATGAGCAGTTCTTC
TRBV29-1	TRBJ2-3	NA	many	CSVFGGRLSSTDTQYF	TGCAGCGTTTTTGGCGGGCGGCTATCTAGCACAGATACGCAGTATTTT
TRBV7-2	TRBJ2-1	TRBD2	NA	CASNPLGGRTYNEQFF	TGTGCCAGCAATCCTTTAGGCGGGAGGACCTACAATGAGCAGTTCTTC
TRBV5-6	TRBJ2-4	NA	many	CASSFLRGPLAKNIQYF	TGTGCCAGCAGCTTCCTCCGGGGGCCGCTAGCCAAAAACATTCAGTACTTC
TRBV5-1	TRBJ1-2	TRBD1	few	CASSRDSMEGYTF	TGCGCCAGCAGCCGGGACAGTATGGAGGGCTACACCTTC
TRBV20-1	TRBJ2-2	TRBD2	NA	CSARILAGGTGELFF	TGCAGTGCTAGGATACTAGCGGGAGGCACCGGGGAGCTGTTTTTT
TRBV19	TRBJ2-7	NA	NA	CASSNPRQEQYF	TGTGCCAGTAGTAACCCTCGACAGGAGCAGTACTTC
TRBV4-3	TRBJ2-3	TRBD2	NA	CASSQAAGHTDTQYF	TGCGCCAGCAGCCAAGCAGCGGGGCACACAGATACGCAGTATTTT
TRBV4-2	TRBJ2-3	NA	few	CASSQDGSGSITDTQYF	TGTGCCAGCAGCCAAGATGGGAGCGGCAGTATCACAGATACGCAGTATTTT
TRBV6-2/TRBV6-3	TRBJ2-1	NA	NA	CASIEAEKNEQFF	TGTGCCAGCATAGAAGCAGAAAAGAATGAGCAGTTCTTC
TRBV7-2	TRBJ2-1	NA	NA	CVSSLENEQFF	TGTGTCAGCAGCTTAGAGAACGAGCAGTTCTTC
TRBV7-2	TRBJ1-2	NA	many	CASSLGPQQGGGYTF	TGTGCCAGCAGCTTAGGGCCACAACAGGGAGGTGGCTACACCTTC
TRBV7-8	TRBJ2-1	NA	NA	CASSLPSSYNEQFF	TGTGCCAGCAGCTTACCCAGCTCCTACAATGAGCAGTTCTTC